Listed below are T cell receptor beta chains from one sample, sequenced in a study of cytomegalovirus exposure and HLA in healthy donors. Method: immunoSEQ multiplex PCR; TCRdb's copy keeps in-frame clones and lacks some. The table includes 180,000 or so clones, roughly 80% detected once. The sequencing input was PBMCs. All receptors come from a female donor in good health and CMV-seronegative. The conserved cysteine and the conserved F or W are not part of the CDR3 here. Expanded clones are given a class, and other clones once, few, many or no size at all.

>TRBV4-3|TRBJ1-5|-
ASSQEIVYSNQPQH
>TRBV10-3|TRBJ2-1|-
AISDRFNEQF
>TRBV25-1|TRBJ1-6|few
ASRRGTDSPLH
>TRBV27|TRBJ2-3|-
ASRMITGTGDTDTQY
>TRBV7-9|TRBJ1-1|once
ASSPTVVGTEAF
>TRBV15|TRBJ2-7|-
ATSRDVTYEQY
>TRBV4-1|TRBJ2-3|-
ASSQDRASGNTDTQY
>TRBV5-1|TRBJ1-1|-
ASSLNRGLTEAF
>TRBV10-3|TRBJ2-1|-
AISPRGLAGVEDEQF
>TRBV30|TRBJ1-6|-
AWRAQGASNSPLH
>TRBV2|TRBJ2-1|-
ASMKGLAGGNKF
>TRBV5-4|TRBJ2-2|-
ASSLVPSGAIGELF
>TRBV28|-|-
ASSSASGPGGEQY
>TRBV7-6|TRBJ1-2|-
ASSPRTGRSDGYT
>TRBV15|TRBJ2-6|few
ATSRDEFAGANVLT
>TRBV4-1|TRBJ2-1|few
ASSQDSYNEQF
>TRBV5-6|TRBJ2-2|-
ASRRTGWNGELF
>TRBV19|TRBJ2-1|-
ASSVSPYKSNEQF
>TRBV6-6|TRBJ2-5|-
ASRTGGQETQY
>TRBV30|TRBJ1-1|once
AWKKPEEGAEAF
>TRBV27|TRBJ1-5|-
ASSLARETGAVEPQH
>TRBV7-3|TRBJ2-3|-
ASSPGGSVDTQY
>TRBV5-1|TRBJ1-1|-
ASSFLSGNTEAF
>TRBV15|TRBJ1-6|-
ATSSGTGLNSPLH
>TRBV2|TRBJ2-2|-
ASHSTGTGELF
>TRBV7-9|TRBJ2-7|-
SSSPPGGSYEQY
>TRBV19|TRBJ1-2|-
ASTTDWIYGYT
>TRBV21-1|TRBJ2-7|-
ASSRDSALSEQY
>TRBV5-1|TRBJ2-1|-
ASTGAVTEQF
>TRBV4-1|TRBJ1-1|-
ASLRTGGLSNTEAF
>TRBV30|TRBJ1-1|-
AWSSGVNTEAF
>TRBV28|TRBJ2-5|-
ASSAGGQGETQY
>TRBV27|TRBJ2-7|-
ASSLVGGSQINEQY